This is a list of T cell receptor beta chains from one sample in a study of T cells in Graves' hyperthyroidism and ophthalmopathy. TCRdb used MiXCR to reprocess the multiplex PCR reads, holding one entry per CDR3 protein. The sample has fewer than 250,000 distinct CDR3 sequences; approximately 23% are singletons. What was sequenced was blood. The source of these receptors is a woman aged 40 to 49 with Graves' ophthalmopathy. CDR3s include the opening cysteine and the closing phenylalanine or tryptophan. D genes are given only for firm matches. A clone size is listed for some rows: how often the clone was seen (once, few, many), or a class if it is expanded.

size: many
J: TRBJ2-2
V: TRBV9
D: .
DNA: TGTGCCAGCAGCTTGTCCACCGGGGAGCTGTTTTTT
CDR3: CASSLSTGELFF

size: .
J: TRBJ1-1
V: TRBV6-1
D: .
DNA: TGTGCCAGCAGCCCTTACCAAGGACAGCCTGGAGCTTTCTTT
CDR3: CASSPYQGQPGAFF

size: many
J: TRBJ2-7
V: TRBV18
D: .
DNA: TGTGCCAGCTCACTGGGACACCCTTCCTACGAGCAGTACTTC
CDR3: CASSLGHPSYEQYF

size: once
J: TRBJ1-5
V: TRBV6-2/TRBV6-3
D: .
DNA: TGTGCCAGCAGTTACTCAACACAGGGATCCTATAGCAATCAGCCCCAGCATTTT
CDR3: CASSYSTQGSYSNQPQHF

size: many
J: TRBJ2-2
V: TRBV2
D: .
DNA: TGTGCCAGCAGTCGGGGACAGGCGGGAGCTTACACCGGGGAGCTGTTTTTT
CDR3: CASSRGQAGAYTGELFF

size: .
J: TRBJ1-2
V: TRBV6-1
D: TRBD1
DNA: TGTGCCAGCAGCCAGACTGTGGGACAGGGAAACTATGGCTACACCTTC
CDR3: CASSQTVGQGNYGYTF

size: .
J: TRBJ2-7
V: TRBV6-1
D: .
DNA: TGTGCCAGCACCCTAGGACACGGCTCCTACGAGCAGTACTTC
CDR3: CASTLGHGSYEQYF

size: many
J: TRBJ2-7
V: TRBV20-1
D: .
DNA: TGCAGTGCTAAACCGGGGCGGACTGGCGAGCAGTACTTC
CDR3: CSAKPGRTGEQYF

size: many
J: TRBJ2-7
V: TRBV28
D: .
DNA: TGTGCCAGCAGTTTCGGCAGATTCACGGCCGAGCAGTACTTC
CDR3: CASSFGRFTAEQYF

size: many
J: TRBJ2-5
V: TRBV6-5
D: .
DNA: TGTGCCAGCAGTTACTCCGACGGGACAGAGACCCAGTACTTC
CDR3: CASSYSDGTETQYF

size: .
J: TRBJ2-5
V: TRBV11-2
D: TRBD2
DNA: TGTGCCAGCAGCCTAGCGGGGTCAGGGACCCAGTACTTC
CDR3: CASSLAGSGTQYF

size: many
J: TRBJ1-1
V: TRBV2
D: TRBD1
DNA: TGTGCCAGCTCACCTCCGGGACAGCCGAACACTGAAGCTTTCTTT
CDR3: CASSPPGQPNTEAFF

size: many
J: TRBJ2-5
V: TRBV11-2
D: .
DNA: TGTGCCAGCAGCTTATGGGCTCGACAAGAGACCCAGTACTTC
CDR3: CASSLWARQETQYF

size: .
J: TRBJ2-2
V: TRBV2
D: TRBD1
DNA: TGTGCCAGCAGTTTACAGGGGGTTAACACCGGGGAGCTGTTTTTT
CDR3: CASSLQGVNTGELFF

size: .
J: TRBJ2-7
V: TRBV20-1
D: TRBD2
DNA: TGCAGTGCTAGGAAATCGAGCGGGACGGAGAGCTACGAGCAGTACTTC
CDR3: CSARKSSGTESYEQYF

size: many
J: TRBJ2-5
V: TRBV7-9
D: .
DNA: TGTGCCAGCAGCCGAAGACAGCAAGAGACCCAGTACTTC
CDR3: CASSRRQQETQYF

size: many
J: TRBJ1-1
V: TRBV29-1
D: .
DNA: TGCAGCGTTGTCATGGTGAACACTGAAGCTTTCTTT
CDR3: CSVVMVNTEAFF

size: many
J: TRBJ2-7
V: TRBV12-3/TRBV12-4
D: .
DNA: TGTGCCAGCAGTTTGTCGGGGAGATCCTACGAGCAGTACTTC
CDR3: CASSLSGRSYEQYF

size: many
J: TRBJ1-1
V: TRBV9
D: .
DNA: TGTGCCAGCAGCCCTACTCCTTACCAGGGTCCCACTGAAGCTTTCTTT
CDR3: CASSPTPYQGPTEAFF

size: many
J: TRBJ1-2
V: TRBV29-1
D: TRBD1
DNA: TGCAGCGTTGAGGCCCGACAGGGAAGGTTGGGCTACACCTTC
CDR3: CSVEARQGRLGYTF

size: many
J: TRBJ1-5
V: TRBV27
D: .
DNA: TGTGCCAGCAGTTTAGCCTATAGCAATCAGCCCCAGCATTTT
CDR3: CASSLAYSNQPQHF

size: many
J: TRBJ2-7
V: TRBV19
D: TRBD1
DNA: TGTGCCAGTAGTATGGGACAGGGAGTCTCCTACGAGCAGTACTTC
CDR3: CASSMGQGVSYEQYF

size: many
J: TRBJ2-5
V: TRBV9
D: TRBD2
DNA: TGTGCCAGCAGCCTAATAGCGGGAGGAGAGACCCAGTACTTC
CDR3: CASSLIAGGETQYF

size: many
J: TRBJ2-2
V: TRBV5-1
D: .
DNA: TGCGCCAGCAGCTTGCGTACGACAGGAAACACCGGGGAGCTGTTTTTT
CDR3: CASSLRTTGNTGELFF

size: .
J: TRBJ2-7
V: TRBV6-1
D: TRBD2
DNA: TGTGCCAGCGCCTCTGGACTAGAGTCCTACGAGCAGTACTTC
CDR3: CASASGLESYEQYF

size: many
J: TRBJ2-6
V: TRBV11-1
D: TRBD1
DNA: TGTGCCAGCATCACCAACGGACAGGGATTCTCTGGGGCCAACGTCCTGACTTTC
CDR3: CASITNGQGFSGANVLTF

size: many
J: TRBJ2-5
V: TRBV11-2
D: TRBD2
DNA: TGTGCCAGCAGCTACACTAGCGGGCCCGGCCAAGAGACCCAGTACTTC
CDR3: CASSYTSGPGQETQYF

size: many
J: TRBJ1-5
V: TRBV6-5
D: TRBD1
DNA: TGTGCCAGCAGACAACAGGGGAATCAGCCCCAGCATTTT
CDR3: CASRQQGNQPQHF

size: many
J: TRBJ1-5
V: TRBV30
D: .
DNA: TGTGCCTGGACTTCGAAGGGATGGGGTCAACCCCAGCATTTT
CDR3: CAWTSKGWGQPQHF

size: many
J: TRBJ1-2
V: TRBV18
D: .
DNA: TGTGCCAGCTCACCAGGCCTAAGAGACTATGGCTACACCTTC
CDR3: CASSPGLRDYGYTF

size: .
J: TRBJ2-7
V: TRBV19
D: .
DNA: TGTGCCAGTAGTAGAATTTTTGGGACAAGTATCTACGAGCAGTACTTC
CDR3: CASSRIFGTSIYEQYF

size: .
J: TRBJ1-5
V: TRBV19
D: .
DNA: TGTGCCAGTAATATAGGCTATCAGCCCCAGCTTTTT
CDR3: CASNIGYQPQLF

size: many
J: TRBJ1-4
V: TRBV12-3/TRBV12-4
D: .
DNA: TGTGCCAGCAGCAAACAGGGTGGGAATGAAAAACTGTTTTTT
CDR3: CASSKQGGNEKLFF

size: many
J: TRBJ2-1
V: TRBV5-1
D: TRBD1
DNA: TGCGCCAGCAGCGCGACAGGGAGCTCCTACAATGAGCAGTTCTTC
CDR3: CASSATGSSYNEQFF

size: many
J: TRBJ1-2
V: TRBV12-3/TRBV12-4
D: .
DNA: TGTGCCAGCAGTTTAGCTGTGAACTATGGCTACACCTTC
CDR3: CASSLAVNYGYTF

size: .
J: TRBJ2-7
V: TRBV7-8
D: .
DNA: TGTGCCAGCAGCTTACCCAATAGGGGGGGTAAGGGGGAGCAGTACTTC
CDR3: CASSLPNRGGKGEQYF

size: many
J: TRBJ2-7
V: TRBV7-9
D: .
DNA: TGTGCCAGCAGCCACTCGGGGCGGTACGAGCAGTACTTC
CDR3: CASSHSGRYEQYF